The 13 T cell receptor beta chains below were found in one sample sequenced in a study of shared clonotypes between healthy human individuals. Positively selected for CCR7, the CD45RO-negative cells used as naive CD8 cells excluded terminally differentiated effector memory CD45RA+ cells. Generated by immunoSEQ multiplex PCR, the TCRdb table keeps only in-frame clones and is missing some. The table shows 750,000 to 1,000,000 clones, with over 90% occurring only once. The sequenced sample consisted of naive CD8+ T cells sorted from blood. These receptors were obtained from a young man in good health.

The V gene is TRBV28, the J gene TRBJ2-7, with 9 bases aligning to TRBD2. Germline values: CDR1 MDHEN, CDR2 SYDVKM. After removal of 1 base from V and 1 base from J, the junction contained 5 bases not matched to a gene. The CDR3 extends over 16 amino acids. The CDR3 region is CASSLLAGEGSYEQYF. In DNA, the CDR3 is TGTGCCAGCAGTTTATTAGCGGGAGAGGGATCCTACGAGCAGTACTTC. Drawing the rest from reference TRBV28 and TRBJ2-7, the complete variable domain is DVKVTQSSRYLVKRTGEKVFLECVQDMDHENMFWYRQDPGLGLRLIYFSYDVKMKEKGDIPEGYSVSREKKERFSLILESASTNQTSMYLCASSLLAGEGSYEQYFGPGTRLTVT.

The chain recombines TRBV30 with TRBJ2-1, with 10 positions matching TRBD2. Germline values: CDR1 GTSNPN, CDR2 SVGIG (reference sequence). Trimming removed 7 bases from V and 6 bases from J; junction bases left unmatched: 3. CDR3 size: 12 residues. DNA for the CDR3: TGTGCCTTCCGGACTAGCGGCAATGAGCAGTTCTTC. This sequence encodes CAFRTSGNEQFF.

This chain joins TRBV2 and TRBJ1-2; TRBD1 agrees at 7 bases. From germline, CDR1 is SNHLY and CDR2 FYNNEI. Unmatched junction bases numbered 8, after V lost 0 bases and J lost 4 bases. The CDR3 covers 16 residues. This chain's CDR3 is CASSEAGDSAFYGYTF. The CDR3, as DNA: TGTGCCAGCAGTGAAGCGGGGGACAGCGCTTTCTATGGCTACACCTTC.

This clone showed up many times. V gene TRBV5-4 combines with J gene TRBJ1-3; 8 bases map to TRBD1. The CDR3 totals 19 residues. Looked up from germline, CDR1 is SGHNT and CDR2 is YYREEE (reference sequence). The trim removed 4 bases at V and 1 base at J, leaving 16 bases unmatched. CDR3 sequence: CASSGTGTGAPLSGNTIYF. In nucleotides, the CDR3 is TGTGCCAGCAGCGGCACCGGGACAGGCGCTCCTTTATCTGGAAACACCATATATTTT.

This clone was seen a handful of times. The chain has TRBV5-4 and TRBJ1-1, with D perhaps TRBD1 (6 bases). V shed 4 bases and J shed 1 base, with 8 bases lying between them. The CDR3 runs to 13 residues. Per germline, CDR1 SGHNT and CDR2 YYREEE (reference sequence). CDR3 protein: CASSGGQNTEAFF. As DNA, the CDR3 is TGTGCCAGCAGCGGGGGACAGAACACTGAAGCTTTCTTT.

Comments on this clone: A much bigger clone sits one base away, suggesting this may be a read error. Other DNA sequences from this sample encode an identical CDR3 as well. The V call is TRBV19, the J call TRBJ1-1, with D tentatively TRBD1 (5 bases). This CDR3 is 14 amino acids long. Germline values: CDR1 LNHDA, CDR2 SQIVND (reference sequence). The V and J ends lost 2 bases and 0 bases respectively, with 7 bases between them. The CDR3 here is CASSIQGMNTEAFF. The CDR3 bases are TGTGCCAGTAGTATACAGGGTATGAACACTGAAGCTTTCTTT.

The sample holds a few counts of this clone. The chain employs TRBV18 and TRBJ2-1, with D perhaps matching TRBD2 (6 bases). The CDR3 has 16 amino acids. V lost 2 bases to trimming and J lost 6 bases, with 17 bases between them. Germline loops: CDR1 KGHSH, CDR2 LQKENI. The CDR3 is CASSPGFGQGGNEQFF. The CDR3, as DNA: TGTGCCAGCTCACCAGGTTTCGGGCAGGGAGGCAATGAGCAGTTCTTC.

The V gene is TRBV27, the J gene TRBJ2-7; possibly TRBD2 for D (7 bases). V gave up 4 bases and J gave up 3 bases, with 22 bases separating them. The CDR3 spans 17 residues. Germline CDR1 and CDR2: MNHEY and SMNVEV (reference sequence). The CDR3 loop reads CASSSDRTGGSLYEQYF. CDR3 sequence (DNA): TGTGCCAGCAGTTCCGACAGGACCGGGGGGTCTCTCTACGAGCAGTACTTC.

The rearrangement uses TRBV18 and TRBJ2-7; the D gene could be TRBD1 or TRBD2 (5 bases each). CDR3 length: 15 amino acids. Deletions cut 3 bases from V and 2 bases from J, with 14 bases between. From germline, CDR1 is KGHSH and CDR2 LQKENI. In nucleotides, the CDR3 is TGTGCCAGCTCACCGGGGCAGGAGGCCCCCTACGAGCAGTACTTC. Its translation: CASSPGQEAPYEQYF.

This sequence joins TRBV7-9 and TRBJ2-2, with D possibly TRBD1 on 8 matching bases. The length of the CDR3 is 15 residues. From germline, CDR1 is SEHNR and CDR2 FQNEAQ (reference sequence). V was clipped by 5 bases and J by 6 bases, with 16 bases between them. In nucleotides, the CDR3 is TGTGCCAGCAGCCCCGATACAGGGGGGGCCGGGGAGCTGTTTTTT. This translates into CASSPDTGGAGELFF.

This chain links TRBV19 with TRBJ2-2, with 7 bases identical to TRBD2. Germline V gives CDR1 LNHDA, CDR2 SQIVND (reference sequence). The CDR3 sequence is 16 residues long. J was trimmed by 6 bases and V by 6 bases; bases with no gene match: 13. The CDR3 sequence: CASSLLVTSAPGELFF. CDR3 nucleotide sequence: TGTGCCAGTAGCCTCCTGGTCACTAGCGCGCCCGGGGAGCTGTTTTTT.

This sequence joins TRBV10-3 and TRBJ2-2; 8 positions agree with TRBD2. Trimming cost V 0 bases and J 7 bases; bases outside gene matches: 4. Germline-derived CDR1 and CDR2 are ENHRY and SYGVKD. The CDR3 sequence is 15 residues long. The CDR3 nucleotides are TGTGCCATCAGTGAGTCGGAGCGGGAGAGCGGGGAGCTGTTTTTT. This translates into CAISESERESGELFF.

V gene TRBV5-5 combines with J gene TRBJ1-1; no clear D gene. Germline CDR1 is SGHKS and CDR2 is YYEKEE (reference sequence). CDR3 length: 14 residues. The V and J ends lost 1 base and 0 bases respectively, with 7 bases between them. The DNA of the CDR3 is TGTGCCAGCAGCTTGTGGTTTCTGAACACTGAAGCTTTCTTT. Protein product: CASSLWFLNTEAFF.